This TCR beta chain comes out of a study of beta chain features in type 1 diabetes. Study results and caveats: Naive, central memory and Treg TCRB repertoires appeared more alike in patients than in healthy donors. Moderately but significantly shorter TCRB CDR3s were found in Type 1 diabetes patients in all four CD4+ subsets. Whether TCRB rearrangement is influenced by HLA type was left unresolved in this analysis. The VDJ junctions of type 1 diabetes patients carried fewer insertions and more deletions.

Reverse transcribing all isolated RNA meant expressed TCRB transcripts were sequenced. Naive, central memory and regulatory T cell samples yielded around 3.9 million reads on average. Here immunoSEQ multiplex PCR was the method, and the copy in TCRdb shows in-frame clones only, minus some. In the table there are more than 250,000 clones, 13% to 15% of which are singletons. V gave up 5 bases and J gave up 7 bases; unmatched junction bases: 2. CDR1 is MDHEN, CDR2 SYDVKM, per germline. The CDR3 covers 12 residues. In regard to this clone: What it recognizes is unknown.

The chain uses TRBV28 and TRBJ2-4; 7 bases align to TRBD2. Sequencing was done on a sample of naive CD4+ T cells from blood. The receptor was isolated from a man aged 30-40 years with type 1 diabetes. The CDR3 protein is CASSGGVNIQYF. In DNA, the CDR3 is TGTGCCAGCAGTGGGGGGGTTAACATTCAGTACTTC.